This T cell receptor (beta chain) was obtained from a study of shared clonotypes between healthy human individuals. This CDR3 spans 18 amino acids. V shed 1 base and J 3 bases; nucleotides not matched to a gene: 14. Germline CDR1 is SGHNT and CDR2 is YYREEE (reference sequence). The sample holds one count of this clone. Sequencing was performed with immunoSEQ multiplex PCR; in TCRdb, only in-frame clones are kept and a portion is missing. The sample carries about a million clones, around three quarters recorded once. The chain combines TRBV5-4 with TRBJ2-3, with TRBD2 matching over 7 bases. The clonotype comes from a man between 18 and 29 years old in good health. The sequenced material came from memory CD4+ T cells sorted from blood. The subset: CD45RA-negative fraction. The CDR3 region has the DNA TGTGCCAGCAGCTTGTGGAGGTTGGCGGGAGCCACGACAGATACGCAGTATTTT. It is translated as CASSLWRLAGATTDTQYF.